What follows are 11 T cell receptor beta chains derived from one specimen sequenced in a study of cytotoxic CD8 clonotypes in ibrutinib-treated CLL. Produced via immunoSEQ multiplex PCR; TCRdb's table is partial and in-frame only. The sample yields 150,000 or so clones, 79% seen once. This material consisted of PBMCs, taken after 12 months of ibrutinib treatment. The receptors were sampled from a human donor with chronic lymphocytic leukemia.

The chain uses TRBV6-5 and TRBJ1-1; no definite D call. In germline, CDR1 is MNHEY, CDR2 SVGAGI. Trimming shortened V by 6 bases and J by 3 bases, and 11 bases separated the two germline ends. The CDR3 is made up of 13 amino acids. DNA for the CDR3: TGTGCCAGCAGCCGCGGAGGCTACACTGAAGCTTTCTTT. Encoded protein: CASSRGGYTEAFF.

This clone was seen just once. The V call is TRBV4-1, the J call TRBJ2-5, with 11 positions matching TRBD1. Germline V lookup: CDR1 MGHRA, CDR2 YSYEKL. This CDR3 spans 15 amino acids. Trimming took 1 base from V and 7 from J; bases not matched to a gene: 5. The CDR3 spells CASSQGTGGLGTQYF. CDR3 nucleotide sequence: TGCGCCAGCAGCCAAGGGACAGGGGGCTTGGGGACCCAGTACTTC.

Notes on this clone: The junction shows a germline mismatch at one end, possibly a read error. The chain employs TRBV7-7 and TRBJ2-5, with D possibly matching TRBD1 (9 bases). CDR1 is SSHAT and CDR2 is FNYEAQ in the germline V gene (reference sequence). This CDR3 comprises 14 residues. The CDR3 coding sequence is TGTGCTAGCAGCGGGGGACAGGGCCAAGAGACCCAGTACTTC. Its protein is CASSGGQGQETQYF.

CDR3 DNA: TGTGCCAGCAGCCAACTCCGAGGGAAAGGTGGTGACGAAAAACTGTTTTTT. This encodes CASSQLRGKGGDEKLFF. The chain combines TRBV14 with TRBJ1-4; no clear D gene. The V gene's germline CDR1 is SGHDN and CDR2 FVKESK. This CDR3 region has 17 residues. Trimming cost V 2 bases and J 8 bases, with 21 bases left between them. Full variable domain (missing parts from reference TRBV14 and TRBJ1-4): EAGVTQFPSHSVIEKGQTVTLRCDPISGHDNLYWYRRVMGKEIKFLLHFVKESKQDESGMPNNRFLAERTGGTYSTLKVQPAELEDSGVYFCASSQLRGKGGDEKLFFGSGTQLSVL.

The chain uses TRBV19 and TRBJ2-3; no clear D gene. CDR1 and CDR2 from the germline V gene are LNHDA and SQIVND (reference sequence). The CDR3 spans 15 residues. Trimming cost V 5 bases and J 1 base, with 13 bases left between them. The CDR3 nucleotides read TGTGCCAGTAGTTATAGGGTTCCTGGCACAGATACGCAGTATTTT. Residues: CASSYRVPGTDTQYF.

CDR3 nucleotide sequence: TGTGCCAGCAGTTCCCCGGGCCCCCCAAACAATGAGCAGTTCTTC. This codes for CASSSPGPPNNEQFF. The J gene is TRBJ2-1, the V gene TRBV28; D unclear. In germline, CDR1 is MDHEN, CDR2 SYDVKM. The CDR3 contains 15 residues. V gave up 4 bases and J gave up 5 bases, with 15 bases separating them.

Written as DNA, the CDR3 is TGTGCCAGCAGTTACTCTGAGGGAGCCAATGAGCAGTTCTTC. It specifies CASSYSEGANEQFF. The gene calls are TRBV6-6 and TRBJ2-1, with TRBD2 as a possible D gene (5 bases). V dropped 0 bases and J dropped 6 bases, with 9 bases sitting between them. There are 14 residues in the CDR3. Germline V gives CDR1 MNHNY, CDR2 SVGAGI (reference sequence).

This sequence joins TRBV25-1 and TRBJ1-2; D gene ambiguous. Germline V lookup: CDR1 MGHDK, CDR2 SYGVNS. The CDR3 length is 16 residues. V lost 3 bases and J lost 4, with 18 bases in between. CDR3 amino acids: CASSDTLSTSGYGYTF. CDR3 in DNA: TGTGCCAGCAGTGACACCCTCTCGACAAGCGGCTATGGCTACACCTTC.

The chain employs TRBV5-4 and TRBJ2-7; D possibly matches TRBD1 or TRBD2 (7 bases each). V was trimmed by 0 bases and J by 2 bases, leaving 12 bases between them. Germline V gene sequence: CDR1 SGHNT, CDR2 YYREEE (reference sequence). The CDR3 has 15 amino acids. The CDR3 coding sequence is TGTGCCAGCAGCTTGGGAGCGGGACAGACCTACGAGCAGTACTTC. Translation: CASSLGAGQTYEQYF.

A note on this clone: The same CDR3 is also encoded by other DNA sequences in this sample. J is TRBJ2-7 and V is TRBV7-2; D remains unclear. V lost 4 bases and J 2 bases, leaving 3 bases between the germline ends. The CDR3 has 11 amino acids. Germline-derived CDR1 and CDR2 are SGHTA and FQGNSA. This CDR3 is CASSSAYEQYF. The CDR3 DNA sequence: TGTGCCAGCAGCTCCGCCTACGAGCAGTACTTC.

The V and J genes are TRBV7-7 and TRBJ2-5; tentative D call: TRBD1 (5 bases). V shed 2 bases and J shed 0 bases, with 7 bases lying between them. Germline V gene data show CDR1 as SSHAT and CDR2 as FNYEAQ (reference sequence). CDR3 length: 14 residues. The CDR3 bases are TGTGCCAGCAGCTTAACCAGGGACCAAGAGACCCAGTACTTC. It is translated as CASSLTRDQETQYF.